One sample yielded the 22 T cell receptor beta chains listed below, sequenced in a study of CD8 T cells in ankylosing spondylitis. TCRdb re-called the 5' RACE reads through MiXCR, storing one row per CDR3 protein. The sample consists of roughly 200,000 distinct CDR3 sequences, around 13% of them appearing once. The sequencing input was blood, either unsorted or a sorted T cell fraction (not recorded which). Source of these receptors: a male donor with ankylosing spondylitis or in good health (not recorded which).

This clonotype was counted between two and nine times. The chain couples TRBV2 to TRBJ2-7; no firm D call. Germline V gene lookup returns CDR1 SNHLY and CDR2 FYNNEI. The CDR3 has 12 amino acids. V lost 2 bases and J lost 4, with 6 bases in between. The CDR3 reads CASSEWGYEQYF. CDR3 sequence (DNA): TGTGCCAGCAGTGAATGGGGTTACGAGCAGTACTTC.

The CDR3: CSAETSFYEQYF. CDR3 coding DNA: TGCAGCGCTGAGACAAGTTTTTACGAGCAGTACTTC. The chain links TRBV29-1 to TRBJ2-7, with D unclear. This CDR3 has 12 amino acids. Trimming cost V 7 bases and J 4 bases, with 14 bases left between them. Germline CDR1 reads SQVTM; CDR2 reads ANQGSEA.

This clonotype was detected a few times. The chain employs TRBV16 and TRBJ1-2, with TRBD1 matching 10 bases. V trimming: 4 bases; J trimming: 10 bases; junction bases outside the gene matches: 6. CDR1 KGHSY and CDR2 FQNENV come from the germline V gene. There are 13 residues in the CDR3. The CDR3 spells CASSLSGTGAYTF. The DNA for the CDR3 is TGTGCCAGCAGCCTCTCCGGGACAGGGGCCTACACCTTC. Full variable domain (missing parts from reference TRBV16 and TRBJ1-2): GEEVAQTPKHLVRGEGQKAKLYCAPIKGHSYVFWYQQVLKNEFKFLISFQNENVFDETGMPKERFSAKCLPNSPCSLEIQATKLEDSAVYFCASSLSGTGAYTFGSGTRLTVV.

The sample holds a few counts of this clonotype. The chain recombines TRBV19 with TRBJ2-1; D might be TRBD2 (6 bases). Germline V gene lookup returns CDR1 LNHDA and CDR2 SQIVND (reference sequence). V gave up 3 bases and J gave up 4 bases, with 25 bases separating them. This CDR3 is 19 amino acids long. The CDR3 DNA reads TGTGCCAGTAGTATGGCTCTTCGGGGGACCAACCTCGGATACAATGAGCAGTTCTTC. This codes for CASSMALRGTNLGYNEQFF.

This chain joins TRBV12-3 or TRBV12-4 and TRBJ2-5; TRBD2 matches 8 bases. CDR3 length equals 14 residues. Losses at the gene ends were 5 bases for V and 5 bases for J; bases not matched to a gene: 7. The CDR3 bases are TGTGCCAGCAGTGGACTAGCCGGGGGTGAGACCCAGTACTTC. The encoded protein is CASSGLAGGETQYF.

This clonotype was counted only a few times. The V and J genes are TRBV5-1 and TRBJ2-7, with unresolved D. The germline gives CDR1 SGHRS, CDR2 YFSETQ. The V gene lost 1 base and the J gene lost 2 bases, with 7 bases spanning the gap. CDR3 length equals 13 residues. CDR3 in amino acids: CASSLYGAYEQYF. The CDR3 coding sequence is TGCGCCAGCAGCTTGTATGGGGCCTACGAGCAGTACTTC.

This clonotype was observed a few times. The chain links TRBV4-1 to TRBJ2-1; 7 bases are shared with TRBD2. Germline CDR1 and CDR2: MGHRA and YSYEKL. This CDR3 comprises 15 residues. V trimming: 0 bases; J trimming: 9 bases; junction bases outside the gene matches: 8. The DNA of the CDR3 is TGCGCCAGCAGCCAAGATAGGAAGGGCGGGAGTGAGCAGTTCTTC. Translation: CASSQDRKGGSEQFF.

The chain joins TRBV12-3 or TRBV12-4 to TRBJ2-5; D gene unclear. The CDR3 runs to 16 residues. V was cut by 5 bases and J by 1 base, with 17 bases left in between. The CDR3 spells CASSPISSFVQETQYF. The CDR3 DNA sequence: TGTGCCAGCAGTCCCATTAGTAGCTTCGTCCAAGAGACCCAGTACTTC.

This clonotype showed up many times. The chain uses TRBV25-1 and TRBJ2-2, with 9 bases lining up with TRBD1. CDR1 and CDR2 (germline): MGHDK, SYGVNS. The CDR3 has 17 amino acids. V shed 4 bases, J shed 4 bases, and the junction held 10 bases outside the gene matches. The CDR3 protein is CASSGHRGLESTGELFF. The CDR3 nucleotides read TGTGCCAGCAGTGGCCACAGGGGGCTTGAGAGCACCGGGGAGCTGTTTTTT.

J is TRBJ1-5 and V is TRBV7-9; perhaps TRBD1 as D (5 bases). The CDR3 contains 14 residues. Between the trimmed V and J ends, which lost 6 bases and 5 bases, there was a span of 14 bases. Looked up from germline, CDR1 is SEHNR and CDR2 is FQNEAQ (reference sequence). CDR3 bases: TGTGCCAGCAGTCCCGGTGCGGGGGATCAGCCCCAGCATTTT. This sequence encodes CASSPGAGDQPQHF.

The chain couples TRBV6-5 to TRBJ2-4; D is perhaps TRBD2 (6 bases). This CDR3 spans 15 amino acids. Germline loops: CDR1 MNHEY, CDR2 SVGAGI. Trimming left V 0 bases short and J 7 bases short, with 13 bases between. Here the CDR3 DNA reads TGTGCCAGCAGTTACTCGCCCGGGGGTGGGAACATTCAGTACTTC. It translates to CASSYSPGGGNIQYF.

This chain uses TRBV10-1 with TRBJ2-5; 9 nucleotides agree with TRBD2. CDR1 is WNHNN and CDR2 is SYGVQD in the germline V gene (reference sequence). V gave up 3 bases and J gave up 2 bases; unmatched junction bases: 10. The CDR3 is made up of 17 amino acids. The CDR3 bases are TGCGCCAGCAGTGACGGTCCAGGGACTAGCCGACAAGAGACCCAGTACTTC. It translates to CASSDGPGTSRQETQYF.

The CDR3 here is CAWSTSAYNEQFF. The CDR3 coding sequence is TGTGCCTGGAGTACTAGCGCCTACAATGAGCAGTTCTTC. The rearrangement uses TRBV30 and TRBJ2-1; 7 bases agree with TRBD2. There are 13 residues in the CDR3. Per germline, CDR1 GTSNPN and CDR2 SVGIG (reference sequence). V dropped 2 bases and J dropped 2; count of bases not matched to a gene: 0.

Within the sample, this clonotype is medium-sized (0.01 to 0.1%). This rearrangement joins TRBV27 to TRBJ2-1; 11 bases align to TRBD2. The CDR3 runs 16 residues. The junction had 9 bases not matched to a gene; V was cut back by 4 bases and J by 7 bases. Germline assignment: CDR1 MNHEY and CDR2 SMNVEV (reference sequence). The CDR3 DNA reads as TGTGCCAGCAGTTCTGGGCGGTTAGCGGGAGGGAATGAGCAGTTCTTC. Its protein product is CASSSGRLAGGNEQFF.

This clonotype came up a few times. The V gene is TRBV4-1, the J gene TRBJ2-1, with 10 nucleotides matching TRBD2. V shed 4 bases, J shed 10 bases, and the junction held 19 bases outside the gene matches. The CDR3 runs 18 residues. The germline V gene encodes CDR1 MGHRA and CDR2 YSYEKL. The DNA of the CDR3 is TGCGCCAGCAGCCTACCTATATTAGACTTAGCGGGGGGAGGGGAGCAGTTCTTC. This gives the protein CASSLPILDLAGGGEQFF.

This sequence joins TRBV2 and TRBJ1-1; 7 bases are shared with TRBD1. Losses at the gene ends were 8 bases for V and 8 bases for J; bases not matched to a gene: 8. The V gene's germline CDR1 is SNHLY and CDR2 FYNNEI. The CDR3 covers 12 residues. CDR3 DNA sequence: TGTGCCAGCCTTCGGGGGACAGTCGAAGCTTTCTTT. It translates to CASLRGTVEAFF.

The CDR3 DNA sequence: TGTGCCAGCAGCCAAGATCTTGTTAGCGGCACCGGGGAGCTGTTTTTT. Encoded protein: CASSQDLVSGTGELFF. The chain carries TRBV4-2 and TRBJ2-2; tentatively, D is TRBD2 (6 bases). This CDR3 region has 16 residues. Germline V gene data show CDR1 as LGHNA and CDR2 as YNFKEQ. V was shortened by 0 bases and J by 4 bases, with 12 bases between the two germline ends.

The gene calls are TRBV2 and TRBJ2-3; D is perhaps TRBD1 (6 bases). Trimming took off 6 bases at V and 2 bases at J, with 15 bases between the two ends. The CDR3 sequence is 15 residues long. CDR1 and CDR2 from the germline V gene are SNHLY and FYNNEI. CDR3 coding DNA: TGTGCCAGCAGGGGGACATCCGCCTACACAGATACGCAGTATTTT. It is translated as CASRGTSAYTDTQYF.

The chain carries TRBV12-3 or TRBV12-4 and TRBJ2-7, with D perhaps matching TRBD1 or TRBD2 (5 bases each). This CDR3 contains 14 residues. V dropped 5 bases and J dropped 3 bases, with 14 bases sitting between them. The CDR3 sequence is CASSDRDLVYEQYF. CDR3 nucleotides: TGTGCCAGCAGTGACCGGGACCTAGTCTACGAGCAGTACTTC.

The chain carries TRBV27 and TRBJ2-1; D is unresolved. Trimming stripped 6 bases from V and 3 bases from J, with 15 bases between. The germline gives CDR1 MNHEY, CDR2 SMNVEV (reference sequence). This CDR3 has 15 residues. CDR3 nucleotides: TGTGCCAGCAGCCCAGACTTTACGGACTACAATGAGCAGTTCTTC. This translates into CASSPDFTDYNEQFF.

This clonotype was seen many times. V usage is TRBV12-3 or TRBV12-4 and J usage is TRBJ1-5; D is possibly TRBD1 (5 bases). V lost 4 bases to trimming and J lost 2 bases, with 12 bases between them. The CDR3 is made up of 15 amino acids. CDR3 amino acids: CASSSGGLGNQPQHF. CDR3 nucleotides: TGTGCCAGCAGTTCCGGGGGACTGGGCAATCAGCCCCAGCATTTT.

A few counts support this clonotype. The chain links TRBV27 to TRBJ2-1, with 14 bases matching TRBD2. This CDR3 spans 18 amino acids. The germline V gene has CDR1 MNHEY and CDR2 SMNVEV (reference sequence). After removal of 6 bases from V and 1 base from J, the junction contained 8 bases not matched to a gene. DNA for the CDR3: TGTGCCAGCAGGGCCCGCGGGACTAGCGGGAGTTCCTACAATGAGCAGTTCTTC. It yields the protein CASRARGTSGSSYNEQFF.